This T cell receptor (beta chain) was identified during a study of Ad26.COV2.S vaccination and SARS-CoV-2 variants. Using immunoSEQ multiplex PCR, the repertoire was profiled, and TCRdb retains in-frame clones only, with some absent. The sample has fewer than 500,000 clones, about nine tenths seen once. Treatment defined: some 19 received Ad26.COV2.S at low or high dose, single or two shots; about 5 received placebo; per-sample allocation not given. Sampling happened 63 days after the first vaccine or placebo injection. An Ad26 vector was used to express Wuhan-strain SARS-CoV-2 spike as the vaccine. The source is a person between 18 and 60 years old who received the Ad26.COV2.S COVID-19 vaccine or a placebo. This material consisted of peripheral blood, taken in a trial of Ad26.COV2.S vaccine versus placebo.

The CDR3 region has the DNA TGTGCCAGCAGTTCCTCTAGCGGGAGCTATTTAACTGAGCAGTACTTC. Translated: CASSSSSGSYLTEQYF. The J gene is TRBJ2-7, the V gene TRBV27, with 10 bases identical to TRBD2. The ends lost 4 bases at V and 7 bases at J; junction bases unmatched: 13. CDR1 is MNHEY and CDR2 is SMNVEV in the germline V gene (reference sequence). This CDR3 contains 16 residues.